The 32 T cell receptor beta chains reported below all come from one sample, sequenced in a study of T cell responses to AZD1222 COVID-19 vaccine (dated by TCRdb to the early 2020s). The sample's time point label, decoded: about 28 days (+/-7) after the second vaccine dose. The library was made by the immunoSEQ multiplex PCR assay. TCRdb mirrors the immuneACCESS table, restricted to in-frame sequences. Some clones are absent from its copies; in checked studies, under half trace to an unresolved V gene, and the reason for the others is unknown. The sample data list under 100,000 clones, and around 90% of these were observed just once. About 5% of the sample lies in the top ten. The sequences come from peripheral blood, collected 28 days after the second AZD1222 dose. The receptors were gathered from an adult who received the AZD1222 COVID-19 vaccine.

The chain uses TRBV13 and TRBJ2-1; 8 nucleotides agree with TRBD1. The V segment lost 5 bases and the J segment 6 bases; nucleotides outside the gene matches: 9. In germline, CDR1 is PRHDT, CDR2 FYEKMQ (reference sequence). The CDR3 spans 15 residues. In DNA form, the CDR3 reads TGTGCCAGCAGCCCCGGACAGGGACTGTCCAATGAGCAGTTCTTC. Amino acid sequence: CASSPGQGLSNEQFF.

The V gene is TRBV19, the J gene TRBJ2-1, with 9 bases lining up with TRBD1. Germline CDR1 is LNHDA and CDR2 is SQIVND (reference sequence). V was pared by 1 base and J by 9 bases, with 7 bases of the junction left unmatched. The CDR3 runs to 15 residues. The CDR3 nucleotides read TGTGCCAGTAGTATAGCCCGGACAGGGGCTGGTGAGCAGTTCTTC. Its protein product is CASSIARTGAGEQFF.

V gene TRBV6-1 combines with J gene TRBJ1-3; no reliable D call. The germline CDR1 and CDR2 sequences are MNHNS and SASEGT. Trimming took off 2 bases at V and 2 bases at J, with 4 bases between the two ends. CDR3 size: 13 residues. The CDR3 sequence is CASSEQAGNTIYF. The CDR3 bases are TGTGCCAGCAGTGAACAGGCTGGAAACACCATATATTTT.

This clone has just a few counts. This sequence joins TRBV5-1 and TRBJ2-2; D call uncertain. This CDR3 is 13 amino acids long. The V end was cut by 4 bases, the J end by 1 base, with 5 bases between. Germline V gene lookup returns CDR1 SGHRS and CDR2 YFSETQ. In nucleotides, the CDR3 is TGCGCCAGCAGCGCCGGGAACACCGGGGAGCTGTTTTTT. Its protein is CASSAGNTGELFF.

This chain joins TRBV5-6 and TRBJ2-7, with D perhaps TRBD1 (6 bases). The CDR3 spans 14 residues. V lost 3 bases and J lost 0, with 10 bases in between. Per the germline V gene, CDR1 is SGHDT and CDR2 is YYEEEE. CDR3 loop: CASSSMTGSYEQYV. The CDR3 coding sequence is TGTGCCAGCAGCTCCATGACAGGCTCCTACGAGCAGTACGTC.

The chain employs TRBV30 and TRBJ1-5; no definite D call. The CDR3 length is 13 residues. Deletions cut 3 bases from V and 6 bases from J, with 12 bases between. Germline CDR1 reads GTSNPN; CDR2 reads SVGIG (reference sequence). CDR3 amino acids: CAWSGKGGQPQHF. For the CDR3, the DNA is TGTGCCTGGAGCGGGAAGGGCGGTCAGCCCCAGCATTTT. Filled out from reference TRBV30 and TRBJ1-5, the complete variable domain reads SQTIHQWPATLVQPVGSPLSLECTVEGTSNPNLYWYRQAAGRGLQLLFYSVGIGQISSEVPQNLSASRPQDRQFILSSKKLLLSDSGFYLCAWSGKGGQPQHFGDGTRLSIL.

The gene calls are TRBV30 and TRBJ1-5; D uncertain. Trimming removed 5 bases at V and 0 bases at J, with 14 bases between. CDR1 is GTSNPN and CDR2 is SVGIG in the germline V gene (reference sequence). This CDR3 has 15 amino acids. The chain's CDR3 is CAWEVSGDSNQPQHF. Here the CDR3 DNA reads TGTGCCTGGGAAGTAAGCGGGGATAGCAATCAGCCCCAGCATTTT.

The chain couples TRBV20-1 to TRBJ2-5; D is ambiguous. The CDR3 totals 13 residues. Germline CDR1 is DFQATT and CDR2 is SNEGSKA (reference sequence). Trimming pared 3 bases from V and 5 bases from J, leaving 13 bases between. The CDR3 spells CSASLSSQETQYF. CDR3 DNA: TGCAGTGCTAGTTTGTCTAGTCAGGAGACCCAGTACTTC.

The chain uses TRBV14 and TRBJ1-2; tentative D call: TRBD1 (6 bases). Trimming cost V 0 bases and J 0 bases, with 14 bases left between them. Germline assignment: CDR1 SGHDN and CDR2 FVKESK. The CDR3 runs 17 residues. This CDR3 is CASSQDRRGATNYGYTF. As DNA, the CDR3 is TGTGCCAGCAGCCAAGATAGGAGGGGGGCAACTAACTATGGCTACACCTTC.

V is TRBV12-3 or TRBV12-4 and J is TRBJ1-2; D gene ambiguous. With 5 bases removed from V and 5 bases from J, the gap between germline ends came to 12 bases. This CDR3 contains 13 residues. The CDR3 sequence: CASSPGIRYGYTF. CDR3 coding DNA: TGTGCCAGCAGTCCCGGAATTAGGTATGGCTACACCTTC.

The chain is built from TRBV7-9 and TRBJ1-5; D is ambiguous. Germline V gives CDR1 SEHNR, CDR2 FQNEAQ (reference sequence). This CDR3 contains 13 residues. The ends were cut back, 1 base at V and 4 bases at J, with 5 bases in the middle. The CDR3 DNA is TGTGCCAGCAGCTTAGGGGTAAATCAGCCCCAGCATTTT. This translates into CASSLGVNQPQHF.

The chain carries TRBV18 and TRBJ2-2, with D possibly matching TRBD1 (6 bases). From germline, CDR1 is KGHSH and CDR2 LQKENI. V lost 2 bases and J lost 3, with 16 bases in between. The CDR3 runs 17 residues. CDR3 DNA: TGTGCCAGCTCACCAACCCGAGGGGGTCGCGACACCGGGGAGCTGTTTTTT. It translates to CASSPTRGGRDTGELFF. The full variable domain, in which reference TRBV18 and TRBJ2-2 provide the parts outside the CDR3, is NAGVMQNPRHLVRRRGQEARLRCSPMKGHSHVYWYRQLPEEGLKFMVYLQKENIIDESGMPKERFSAEFPKEGPSILRIQQVVRGDSAAYFCASSPTRGGRDTGELFFGEGSRLTVL.

The gene calls are TRBV13 and TRBJ1-1; a possible D gene is TRBD1 (6 bases). Germline-derived CDR1 and CDR2 are PRHDT and FYEKMQ (reference sequence). CDR3 length: 14 residues. V was shortened by 4 bases and J by 3 bases, with 12 bases between the two germline ends. The CDR3 DNA reads TGTGCCAGCAGCTCAACAGGGCTTGACACTGAAGCTTTCTTT. Encoded protein: CASSSTGLDTEAFF.

The chain combines TRBV25-1 with TRBJ1-2; D unresolved. Germline CDR1 reads MGHDK; CDR2 reads SYGVNS. There are 13 residues in the CDR3. The V gene lost 3 bases and the J gene lost 8 bases, with 13 bases spanning the gap. This CDR3 reads CASSDRSTGGYTF. The CDR3 DNA sequence: TGTGCCAGCAGTGACAGGTCGACGGGAGGCTACACCTTC.

V usage is TRBV7-3 and J usage is TRBJ2-3; D gene uncertain. Per germline, CDR1 SGHTA and CDR2 FQGTGA. The CDR3 sequence is 13 residues long. Trimming removed 2 bases from V and 0 bases from J, with 3 bases in between. The CDR3 DNA sequence: TGTGCCAGCAGCTTAGGGAGCACAGATACGCAGTATTTT. Translating gives CASSLGSTDTQYF.

CDR3 residues: CASSPDTVGINQPQHF. In nucleotides, the CDR3 is TGTGCCAGCAGTCCAGACACGGTTGGGATCAATCAGCCCCAGCATTTT. This chain links TRBV6-2 or TRBV6-3 with TRBJ1-5; D is unresolved. The CDR3 runs 16 residues. V lost 5 bases to trimming and J lost 3 bases, with 17 bases between them. Germline assignment: CDR1 MNHEY and CDR2 SVGEGT.

The chain is built from TRBV6-5 and TRBJ1-5; possible D gene TRBD1, 6 bases. Germline assignment: CDR1 MNHEY and CDR2 SVGAGI. Trimming took 6 bases from V and 0 from J, leaving 12 bases between them. The CDR3 sequence is 15 residues long. In DNA, the CDR3 is TGTGCCAGCAGCCCCGACAGGTATAGCAATCAGCCCCAGCATTTT. This translates into CASSPDRYSNQPQHF.

This chain joins TRBV6-5 and TRBJ2-3, with 8 bases that match TRBD2. The V gene's germline CDR1 is MNHEY and CDR2 SVGAGI. CDR3 length: 16 residues. J lost 5 bases, V lost 4 bases, and 11 bases had no gene match. The CDR3 loop reads CASSWVPGGAGDTQYF. DNA for the CDR3: TGTGCCAGCAGTTGGGTCCCCGGGGGGGCCGGAGATACGCAGTATTTT.

The V and J genes are TRBV4-3 and TRBJ2-2; 7 nucleotides agree with TRBD1. V shed 3 bases and J 5 bases; nucleotides not matched to a gene: 6. Germline V gives CDR1 LGHNA, CDR2 YSLEER. The CDR3 runs to 15 residues. CDR3 bases: TGCGCCAGCAGCCATAAGACAGGGACGACCGGGGAGCTGTTTTTT. Translation gives CASSHKTGTTGELFF.

The V call is TRBV5-1, the J call TRBJ1-1; D not certain. The ends were cut back, 3 bases at V and 0 bases at J, with 15 bases in the middle. CDR1 and CDR2 from the germline V gene are SGHRS and YFSETQ. The CDR3 has 16 amino acids. The CDR3 loop is CASSSHLTVLNTEAFF. The CDR3 nucleotides are TGCGCCAGCAGCTCCCACTTAACTGTACTGAACACTGAAGCTTTCTTT.

This chain connects TRBV6-5 to TRBJ2-5, with D uncertain. V was pared by 6 bases and J by 0 bases, with 11 bases between. This CDR3 comprises 14 residues. Germline V CDR1 and CDR2: MNHEY, SVGAGI. Here the CDR3 DNA reads TGTGCCAGCAGGTTAGGCCTCTACCAAGAGACCCAGTACTTC. Translated: CASRLGLYQETQYF.

The rearrangement uses TRBV30 and TRBJ1-4; D is undetermined. The CDR3 loop spans 15 amino acids. Germline assignment: CDR1 GTSNPN and CDR2 SVGIG (reference sequence). The V end was cut by 4 bases, the J end by 0 bases, with 12 bases between. CDR3: CAWNGDFATNEKLFF. In DNA form, the CDR3 reads TGTGCCTGGAATGGGGATTTTGCAACTAATGAAAAACTGTTTTTT.

The V call is TRBV4-3, the J call TRBJ1-1; D might be TRBD1 (6 bases). The germline CDR1 and CDR2 sequences are LGHNA and YSLEER. Between the trimmed V and J ends, which lost 4 bases and 2 bases, there was a span of 8 bases. The CDR3 has 13 residues. CDR3 amino acids: CASSPTGNTEAFF. The DNA for the CDR3 is TGCGCCAGCAGCCCGACAGGAAACACTGAAGCTTTCTTT.

This chain connects TRBV11-2 to TRBJ2-1; D not resolved. The CDR3 totals 12 residues. The V end lost 2 bases, the J end lost 7 bases, and 6 bases lay between the germline ends. Germline values: CDR1 SGHAT, CDR2 FQNNGV. Written as DNA, the CDR3 is TGTGCCAGCAGCTTACACGGGAATGAGCAGTTCTTC. Its protein is CASSLHGNEQFF. Together with reference TRBV11-2 and TRBJ2-1, the CDR3 gives the full variable domain: EAGVAQSPRYKIIEKRQSVAFWCNPISGHATLYWYQQILGQGPKLLIQFQNNGVVDDSQLPKDRFSAERLKGVDSTLKIQPAKLEDSAVYLCASSLHGNEQFFGPGTRLTVL.

The chain joins TRBV18 to TRBJ2-7, with TRBD1 identical over 7 bases. From germline, CDR1 is KGHSH and CDR2 LQKENI. V was pared by 2 bases and J by 6 bases, with 10 bases of the junction left unmatched. The CDR3 is 15 amino acids. CDR3 amino acids: CASSPNLQGGSEQYF. The CDR3 nucleotides are TGTGCCAGCTCACCAAATCTTCAAGGGGGCTCCGAGCAGTACTTC.

This chain uses TRBV7-9 with TRBJ1-5; 9 bases align to TRBD1. Germline V gene data show CDR1 as SEHNR and CDR2 as FQNEAQ (reference sequence). Trimming cost V 5 bases and J 2 bases; bases outside gene matches: 4. The CDR3 spans 15 residues. CDR3 residues: CASSLWTGGNQPQHF. CDR3 nucleotide sequence: TGTGCCAGCAGCCTATGGACAGGGGGCAATCAGCCCCAGCATTTT.

The chain carries TRBV6-1 and TRBJ2-7; D uncertain. V gave up 1 base and J gave up 0 bases, with 10 bases separating them. CDR1 MNHNS and CDR2 SASEGT come from the germline V gene. There are 15 residues in the CDR3. CDR3: CASSEDNLSSYEQYV. The CDR3 DNA reads as TGTGCCAGCAGTGAAGATAACTTGAGCTCCTACGAGCAGTACGTC.

The chain couples TRBV7-9 to TRBJ1-4; tentatively, D is TRBD1 (6 bases). The V gene lost 4 bases and the J gene lost 4 bases, with 19 bases spanning the gap. Germline lookup yields CDR1 SEHNR and CDR2 FQNEAQ (reference sequence). The CDR3 runs to 17 residues. In DNA, the CDR3 is TGTGCCAGCAGCTCCCCGACAGGCGGCAAGTATAATGAAAAACTGTTTTTT. This sequence encodes CASSSPTGGKYNEKLFF.

This chain links TRBV18 with TRBJ1-6; 10 bases map to TRBD1. The CDR3 is made up of 16 amino acids. From germline, CDR1 is KGHSH and CDR2 LQKENI. J gave up 7 bases and V 6 bases, and 9 bases lay outside the gene matches. The CDR3 reads CASSRQTGGGNSPLHF. The DNA of the CDR3 is TGTGCCAGCTCCCGACAGACAGGGGGCGGGAATTCACCCCTCCACTTT.

The genes are TRBV24-1 and TRBJ2-7, with 9 bases matching TRBD1. Germline values: CDR1 KGHDR, CDR2 SFDVKD. Germline trimming cut 3 bases from V and 4 bases from J; bases unmatched to any gene: 3. The CDR3 extends over 14 amino acids. The CDR3 region has the DNA TGTGCCACCAGTGATCGGGACAGGGTATACGAGCAGTACTTC. It is translated as CATSDRDRVYEQYF.

The gene calls are TRBV28 and TRBJ1-4, with 8 bases that match TRBD1. The germline gives CDR1 MDHEN, CDR2 SYDVKM. This CDR3 contains 16 residues. V shed 6 bases and J 7 bases; nucleotides not matched to a gene: 13. This chain's CDR3 is CASRVDRGPVGEKLFF. CDR3 nucleotide sequence: TGTGCCAGCAGGGTAGACAGGGGTCCAGTGGGTGAAAAACTGTTTTTT.

The chain carries TRBV11-3 and TRBJ2-3; tentatively, D is TRBD1 or TRBD2 (5 bases each). Germline loops: CDR1 SGHNT, CDR2 YENEEA. The V end was cut by 1 base, the J end by 5 bases, with 13 bases between. There are 15 residues in the CDR3. The CDR3 region has the DNA TGTGCCAGCAGCTTAGCGGGGCGATTCGGAGATACGCAGTATTTT. As protein: CASSLAGRFGDTQYF.